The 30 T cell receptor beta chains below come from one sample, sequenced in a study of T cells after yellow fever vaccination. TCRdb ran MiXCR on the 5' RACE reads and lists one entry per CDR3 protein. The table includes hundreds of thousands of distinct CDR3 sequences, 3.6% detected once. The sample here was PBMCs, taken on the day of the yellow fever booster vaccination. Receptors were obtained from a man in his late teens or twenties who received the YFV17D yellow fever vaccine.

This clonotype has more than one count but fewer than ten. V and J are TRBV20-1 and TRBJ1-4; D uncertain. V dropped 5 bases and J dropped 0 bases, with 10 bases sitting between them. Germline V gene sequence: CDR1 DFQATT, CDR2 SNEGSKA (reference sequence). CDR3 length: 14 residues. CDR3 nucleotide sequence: TGCAGTGCTCCCCTCGAGACAACTAATGAAAAACTGTTTTTT. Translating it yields CSAPLETTNEKLFF.

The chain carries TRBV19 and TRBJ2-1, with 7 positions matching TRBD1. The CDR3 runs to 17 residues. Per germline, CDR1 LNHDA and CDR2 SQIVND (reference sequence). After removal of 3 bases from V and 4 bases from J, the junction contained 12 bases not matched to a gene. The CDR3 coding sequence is TGTGCCAGTAGTATTATCCTAAGGGGGCGCCGTTACAATGAGCAGTTCTTC. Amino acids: CASSIILRGRRYNEQFF.

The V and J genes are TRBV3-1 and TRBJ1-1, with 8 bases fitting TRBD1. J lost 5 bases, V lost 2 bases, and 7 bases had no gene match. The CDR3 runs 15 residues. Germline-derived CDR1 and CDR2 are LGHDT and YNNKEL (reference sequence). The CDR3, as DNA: TGTGCCAGCAGCCAACTGGACAGGGTGGGGACTGAAGCTTTCTTT. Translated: CASSQLDRVGTEAFF.

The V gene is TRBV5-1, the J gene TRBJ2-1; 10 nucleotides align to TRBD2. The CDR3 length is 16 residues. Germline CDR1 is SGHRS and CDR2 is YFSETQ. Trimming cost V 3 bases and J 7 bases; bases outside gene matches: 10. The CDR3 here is CASSYRGSGGANEQFF. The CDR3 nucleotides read TGCGCCAGCAGCTATCGGGGAAGCGGGGGGGCGAATGAGCAGTTCTTC.

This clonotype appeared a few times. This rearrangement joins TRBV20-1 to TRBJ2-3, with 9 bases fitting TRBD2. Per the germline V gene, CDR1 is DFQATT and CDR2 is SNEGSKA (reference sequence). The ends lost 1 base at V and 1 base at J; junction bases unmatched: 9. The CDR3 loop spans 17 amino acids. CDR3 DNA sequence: TGCAGTGCTAGAGCGACTAGCGGATGGGGTGGCACAGATACGCAGTATTTT. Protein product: CSARATSGWGGTDTQYF.

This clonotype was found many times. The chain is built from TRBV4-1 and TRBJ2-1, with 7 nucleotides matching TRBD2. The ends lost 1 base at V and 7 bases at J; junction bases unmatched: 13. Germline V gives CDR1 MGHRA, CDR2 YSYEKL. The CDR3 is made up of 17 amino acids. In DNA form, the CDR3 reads TGCGCCAGCAGCCAAGGATTCTTAGCGGGCCAGGAGAATGAGCAGTTCTTC. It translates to CASSQGFLAGQENEQFF.

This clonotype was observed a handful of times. The CDR3 protein is CASSPRLTGVATNEKLFF. The CDR3 DNA reads TGCGCCAGCAGCCCGAGACTAACAGGAGTTGCAACTAATGAAAAACTGTTTTTT. The V gene is TRBV4-3, the J gene TRBJ1-4; possibly TRBD1 for D (5 bases). In germline, CDR1 is LGHNA, CDR2 YSLEER. The CDR3 contains 18 residues. The V end was cut by 4 bases, the J end by 0 bases, with 18 bases between.

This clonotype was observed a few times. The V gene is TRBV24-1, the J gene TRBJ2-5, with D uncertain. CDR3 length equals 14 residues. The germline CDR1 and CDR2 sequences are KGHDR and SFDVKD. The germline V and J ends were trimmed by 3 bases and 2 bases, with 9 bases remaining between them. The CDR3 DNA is TGTGCCACCAGTGATCCTGGACGGCAAGAGACCCAGTACTTC. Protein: CATSDPGRQETQYF.

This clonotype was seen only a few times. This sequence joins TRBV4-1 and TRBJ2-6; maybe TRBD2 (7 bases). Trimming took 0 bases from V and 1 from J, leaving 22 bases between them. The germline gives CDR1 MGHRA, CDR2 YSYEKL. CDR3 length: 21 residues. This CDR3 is CASSQDFRGARLSSGANVLTF. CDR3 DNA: TGCGCCAGCAGCCAAGATTTTCGGGGGGCGCGGCTATCTTCTGGGGCCAACGTCCTGACTTTC.

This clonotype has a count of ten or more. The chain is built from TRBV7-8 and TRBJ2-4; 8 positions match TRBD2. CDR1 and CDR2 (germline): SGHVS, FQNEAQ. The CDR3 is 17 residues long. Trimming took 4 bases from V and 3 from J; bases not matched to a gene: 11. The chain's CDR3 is CASSSQSTGGVKNIQYF. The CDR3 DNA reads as TGTGCCAGCAGCTCCCAATCGACCGGGGGGGTCAAAAACATTCAGTACTTC.

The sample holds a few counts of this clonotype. The CDR3 DNA sequence: TGTGCCAGTTTGGACGCAGCGATAATAGTCTCCTACAATGAGCAGTTCTTC. Protein: CASLDAAIIVSYNEQFF. The chain links TRBV2 to TRBJ2-1, with no clear D. The CDR3 extends over 17 amino acids. Deletions cut 9 bases from V and 0 bases from J, with 21 bases between. Germline-derived CDR1 and CDR2 are SNHLY and FYNNEI.

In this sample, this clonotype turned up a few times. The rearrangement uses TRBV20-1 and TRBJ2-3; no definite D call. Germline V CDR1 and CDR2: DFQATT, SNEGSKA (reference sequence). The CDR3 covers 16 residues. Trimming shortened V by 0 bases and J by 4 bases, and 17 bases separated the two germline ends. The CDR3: CSARDRLVDYADTQYF. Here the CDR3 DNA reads TGCAGTGCTAGAGATAGGCTAGTCGATTATGCAGATACGCAGTATTTT.

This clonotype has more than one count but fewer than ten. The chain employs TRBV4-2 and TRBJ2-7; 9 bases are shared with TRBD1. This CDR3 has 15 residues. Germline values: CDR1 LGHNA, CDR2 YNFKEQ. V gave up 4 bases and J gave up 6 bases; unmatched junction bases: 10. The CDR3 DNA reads TGTGCCAGCAGCCCCCCTCCGGGACAGGGTGGCGAGCAGTACTTC. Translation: CASSPPPGQGGEQYF.

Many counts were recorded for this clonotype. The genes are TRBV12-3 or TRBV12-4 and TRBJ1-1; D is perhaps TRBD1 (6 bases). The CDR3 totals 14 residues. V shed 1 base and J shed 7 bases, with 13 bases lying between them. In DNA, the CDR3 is TGTGCCAGCAGTTTAGATGGAGGGGGGGGTGAAGCTTTCTTT. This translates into CASSLDGGGGEAFF.

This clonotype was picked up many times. In nucleotides, the CDR3 is TGTGCCAGCAGTTTCCCGCGGGGGCTGAACACTGAAGCTTTCTTT. Amino acids: CASSFPRGLNTEAFF. The chain has TRBV7-2 and TRBJ1-1, with D perhaps TRBD1 (6 bases). This CDR3 is built from 15 residues. The V gene's germline CDR1 is SGHTA and CDR2 FQGNSA. Between the trimmed V and J ends, which lost 6 bases and 0 bases, there was a span of 14 bases.

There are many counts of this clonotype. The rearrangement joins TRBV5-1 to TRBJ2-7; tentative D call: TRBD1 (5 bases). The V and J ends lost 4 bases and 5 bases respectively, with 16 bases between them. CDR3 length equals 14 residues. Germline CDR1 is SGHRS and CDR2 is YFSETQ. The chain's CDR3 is CASSQRGKGNEQYF. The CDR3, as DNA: TGCGCCAGCAGCCAACGCGGAAAGGGGAACGAGCAGTACTTC.

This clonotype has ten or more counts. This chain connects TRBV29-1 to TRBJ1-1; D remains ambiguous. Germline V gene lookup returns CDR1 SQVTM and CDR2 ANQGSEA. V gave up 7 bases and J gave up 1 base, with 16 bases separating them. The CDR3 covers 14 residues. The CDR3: CSANRHDANTEAFF. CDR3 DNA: TGCAGCGCCAACCGCCACGATGCGAACACTGAAGCTTTCTTT.

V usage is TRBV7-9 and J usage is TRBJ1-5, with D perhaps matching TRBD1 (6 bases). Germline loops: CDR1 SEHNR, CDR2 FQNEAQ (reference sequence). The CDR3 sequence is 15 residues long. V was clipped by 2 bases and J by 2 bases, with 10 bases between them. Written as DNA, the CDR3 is TGTGCCAGCAGCTTAAACAGGGAGGGCAATCAGCCCCAGCATTTT. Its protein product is CASSLNREGNQPQHF.

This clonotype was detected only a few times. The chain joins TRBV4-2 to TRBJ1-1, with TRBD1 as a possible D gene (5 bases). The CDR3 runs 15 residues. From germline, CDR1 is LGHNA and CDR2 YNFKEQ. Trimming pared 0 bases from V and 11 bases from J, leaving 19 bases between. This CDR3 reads CASSQDAIFRGSAFF. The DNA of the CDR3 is TGTGCCAGCAGCCAAGACGCCATTTTTCGGGGGTCTGCTTTCTTT.

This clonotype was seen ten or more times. The DNA for the CDR3 is TGTGCCACCAGTGATCAGAGGGAGACCCAGTACTTC. Its protein is CATSDQRETQYF. The chain has TRBV24-1 and TRBJ2-5; no firm D call. V lost 3 bases and J lost 5, with 6 bases in between. Germline CDR1 and CDR2: KGHDR and SFDVKD. The CDR3 totals 12 residues.

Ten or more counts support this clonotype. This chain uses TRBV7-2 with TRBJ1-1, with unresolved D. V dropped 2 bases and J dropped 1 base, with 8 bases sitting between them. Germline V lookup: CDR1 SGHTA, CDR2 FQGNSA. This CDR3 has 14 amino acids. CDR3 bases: TGTGCCAGCAGCTTAACAGTATGGAACACTGAAGCTTTCTTT. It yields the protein CASSLTVWNTEAFF.

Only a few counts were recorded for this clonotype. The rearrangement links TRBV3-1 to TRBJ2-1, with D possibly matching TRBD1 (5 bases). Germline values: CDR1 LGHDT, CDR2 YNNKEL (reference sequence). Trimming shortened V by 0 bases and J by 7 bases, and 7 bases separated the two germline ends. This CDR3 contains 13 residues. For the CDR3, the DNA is TGTGCCAGCAGCCAAGATGCAGGGAATGAGCAGTTCTTC. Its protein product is CASSQDAGNEQFF.

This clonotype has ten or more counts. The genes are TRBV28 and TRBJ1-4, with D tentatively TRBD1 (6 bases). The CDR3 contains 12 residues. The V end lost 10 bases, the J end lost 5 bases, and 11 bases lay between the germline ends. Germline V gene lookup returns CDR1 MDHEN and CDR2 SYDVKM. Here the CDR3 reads CAIRGSNEKLFF. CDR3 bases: TGTGCCATCAGGGGCTCCAATGAAAAACTGTTTTTT.

In DNA form, the CDR3 reads TGTGCCAGCAGCTCCCTCGGCAGCCTCTTCGCTGAAGCTTTCTTT. It yields the protein CASSSLGSLFAEAFF. V gene TRBV6-5 combines with J gene TRBJ1-1; D remains ambiguous. V was trimmed by 6 bases and J by 6 bases, leaving 20 bases between them. The germline V gene has CDR1 MNHEY and CDR2 SVGAGI. The CDR3 is 15 residues long.

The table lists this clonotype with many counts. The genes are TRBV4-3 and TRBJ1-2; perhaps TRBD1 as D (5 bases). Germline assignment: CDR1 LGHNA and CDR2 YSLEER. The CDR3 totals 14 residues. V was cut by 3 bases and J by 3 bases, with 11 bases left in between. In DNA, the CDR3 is TGCGCCAGCAGCCAGGGAACAGGCGACTATGGCTACACCTTC. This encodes CASSQGTGDYGYTF.

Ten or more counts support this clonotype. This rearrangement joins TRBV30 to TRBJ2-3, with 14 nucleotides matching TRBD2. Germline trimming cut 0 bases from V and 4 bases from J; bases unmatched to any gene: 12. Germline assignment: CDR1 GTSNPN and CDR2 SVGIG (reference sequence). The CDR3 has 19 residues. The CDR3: CAWSVTGLAGGPAADTQYF. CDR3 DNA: TGTGCCTGGAGTGTGACCGGACTAGCGGGGGGTCCTGCCGCAGATACGCAGTATTTT.

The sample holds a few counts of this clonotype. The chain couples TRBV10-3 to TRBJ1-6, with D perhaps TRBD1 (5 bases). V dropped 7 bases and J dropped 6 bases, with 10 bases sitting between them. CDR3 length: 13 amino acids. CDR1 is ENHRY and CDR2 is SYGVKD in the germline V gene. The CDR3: CAITRQPNSPLHF. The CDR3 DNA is TGTGCCATCACTCGACAGCCTAATTCACCCCTCCACTTT.

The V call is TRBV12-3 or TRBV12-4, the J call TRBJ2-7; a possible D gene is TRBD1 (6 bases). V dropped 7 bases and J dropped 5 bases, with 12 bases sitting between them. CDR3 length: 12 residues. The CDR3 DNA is TGTGCCAGCACGCAGGGGATCAACGAGCAGTACTTC. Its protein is CASTQGINEQYF.

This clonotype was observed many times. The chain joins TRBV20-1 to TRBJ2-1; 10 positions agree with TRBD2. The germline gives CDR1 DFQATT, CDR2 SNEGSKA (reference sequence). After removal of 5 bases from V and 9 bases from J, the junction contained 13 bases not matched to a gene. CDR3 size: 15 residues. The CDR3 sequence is CSAPLAGGLLGEQFF. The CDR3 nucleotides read TGCAGTGCTCCCTTAGCGGGGGGTCTCCTGGGTGAGCAGTTCTTC.

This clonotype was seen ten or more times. Written as DNA, the CDR3 is TGCGCCAGCAGCTTGGATGCGGGTTTGGGTGGCTACACCTTC. The encoded protein is CASSLDAGLGGYTF. The chain employs TRBV5-1 and TRBJ1-2; D is undetermined. The CDR3 is made up of 14 amino acids. Trimming removed 0 bases at V and 7 bases at J, with 13 bases between. The germline gives CDR1 SGHRS, CDR2 YFSETQ.